This TCR beta chain stems from a study of T cell repertoires in cytomegalovirus infection. Study details: Selection of CMV epitopes for the study included recently identified HLA-C-restricted and well-studied HLA-B-restricted ones. The public TCR beta signatures pointed to both CMV infection and matching HLA type.

This clonotype was seen a few times. Its antigen is not identified. TCRdb called the reads again in MiXCR, with one record for every CDR3 protein. The profile shows a few hundred thousand distinct CDR3 sequences, roughly a fifth of them singletons. Study-level points and caveats: HLA-C-restricted, CMV-specific TCR beta clonotypes were dominant ex vivo. Cumulative public TCR beta family frequency identified CMV carriers with the relevant HLA.

This sequence was found in a human donor in good health (CMV status not recorded). Some clones in this sample may be carry-over from other donors' samples. Sequences were derived from cultured PBMCs, sampled from culture after CMV antigen stimulation.

The CDR3 here is CASSPRLLAGGAETQYF. The CDR3, as DNA: TGTGCCAGCAGCCCACGCTTACTAGCGGGAGGAGCCGAGACCCAGTACTTC. The chain combines TRBV7-2 with TRBJ2-5; 12 nucleotides match TRBD2. CDR1 is SGHTA, CDR2 FQGNSA, per germline. This CDR3 comprises 17 residues. V lost 5 bases, J lost 5 bases, and 12 bases stayed unmatched.